This entry lists 5 T cell receptor beta chains sequenced from one sample in a study of shared clonotypes between healthy human individuals. Libraries were prepared by immunoSEQ multiplex PCR; TCRdb keeps only in-frame clonotypes and omits some of them. The data hold 2.3 million or so clones, with 90% to 95% observed a single time. The sequencing sample was made of naive CD4+ T cells from PBMCs. Subset reported: CD45RA+ positively selected. These receptors were taken from a man between 18 and 29 years old in good health. Some clones in this sample may be carry-over from other donors' samples.

The rearrangement uses TRBV10-1 and TRBJ2-3; the match to TRBD2 covers 8 bases. The germline V gene encodes CDR1 WNHNN and CDR2 SYGVQD (reference sequence). The V and J ends lost 3 bases and 5 bases, in that order; junction bases with no gene match: 13. The CDR3 totals 17 residues. The CDR3 DNA is TGCGCCAGCAGTGATATCTTTAGCGGGGCCGGCAGAGATACGCAGTATTTT. Translated, it gives CASSDIFSGAGRDTQYF.

This clone was counted once. V is TRBV5-1 and J is TRBJ1-2; D ambiguous. V shed 4 bases and J shed 4 bases, with 8 bases lying between them. Per the germline V gene, CDR1 is SGHRS and CDR2 is YFSETQ. The CDR3 runs 12 residues. CDR3 protein: CASSPSGYGYTF. The CDR3 coding sequence is TGCGCCAGCAGCCCGTCGGGCTATGGCTACACCTTC.

This chain links TRBV5-8 with TRBJ2-4; D is ambiguous. Looked up from germline, CDR1 is SGHTS and CDR2 is YDEGEE. Trimming removed 4 bases at V and 4 bases at J, with 15 bases between. The CDR3 covers 15 residues. CDR3 DNA: TGTGCCAGCAGCGAGAGGCAGGCGGTGAAAAACATTCAGTACTTC. Residues: CASSERQAVKNIQYF.

The chain employs TRBV28 and TRBJ1-5, with no clear D. The CDR3 contains 14 residues. V shed 3 bases and J shed 7 bases, with 13 bases lying between them. The germline V gene encodes CDR1 MDHEN and CDR2 SYDVKM. The CDR3 loop reads CASSFVAVRQPQHF. CDR3 DNA sequence: TGTGCCAGCAGTTTCGTCGCGGTCAGGCAGCCCCAGCATTTT.

This clone was seen more than once but under ten times. V gene TRBV7-6 combines with J gene TRBJ1-1; tentative D call: TRBD1 (6 bases). Germline CDR1 and CDR2: SGHVS and FNYEAQ. This CDR3 is 16 amino acids long. Trimming removed 5 bases from V and 2 bases from J, with 18 bases in between. The DNA of the CDR3 is TGTGCCAGCAGCGACTACGGGACACGTCTTAACACTGAAGCTTTCTTT. As protein: CASSDYGTRLNTEAFF.